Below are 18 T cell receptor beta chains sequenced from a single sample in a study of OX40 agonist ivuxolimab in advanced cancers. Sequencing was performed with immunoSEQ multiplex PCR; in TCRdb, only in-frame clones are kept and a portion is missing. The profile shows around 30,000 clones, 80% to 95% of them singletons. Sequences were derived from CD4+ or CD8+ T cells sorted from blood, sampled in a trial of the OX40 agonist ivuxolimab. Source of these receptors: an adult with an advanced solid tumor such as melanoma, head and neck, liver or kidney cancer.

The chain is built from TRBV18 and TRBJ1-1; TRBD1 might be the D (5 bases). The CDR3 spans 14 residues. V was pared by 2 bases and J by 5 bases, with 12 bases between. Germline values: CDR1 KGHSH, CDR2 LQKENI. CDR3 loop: CASSPFSEGTEAFF. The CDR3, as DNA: TGTGCCAGCTCACCATTTAGTGAGGGGACTGAAGCTTTCTTT.

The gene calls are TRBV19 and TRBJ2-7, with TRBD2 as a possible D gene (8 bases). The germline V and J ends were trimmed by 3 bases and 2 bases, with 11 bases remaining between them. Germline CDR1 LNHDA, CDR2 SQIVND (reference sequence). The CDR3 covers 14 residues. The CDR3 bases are TGTGCCAGTAGTATCGGGAGGGGGCCCTACGAGCAGTACTTC. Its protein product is CASSIGRGPYEQYF.

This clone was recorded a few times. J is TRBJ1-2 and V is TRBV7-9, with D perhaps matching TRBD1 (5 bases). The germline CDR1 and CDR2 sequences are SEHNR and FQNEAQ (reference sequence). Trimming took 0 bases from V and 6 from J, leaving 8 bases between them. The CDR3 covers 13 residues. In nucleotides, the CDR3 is TGTGCCAGCAGCTTAGCAGGGGAGGATGGCTACACCTTC. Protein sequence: CASSLAGEDGYTF. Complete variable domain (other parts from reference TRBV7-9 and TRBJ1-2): DTGVSQNPRHKITKRGQNVTFRCDPISEHNRLYWYRQTLGQGPEFLTYFQNEAQLEKSRLLSDRFSAERPKGSFSTLEIQRTEQGDSAMYLCASSLAGEDGYTFGSGTRLTVV.

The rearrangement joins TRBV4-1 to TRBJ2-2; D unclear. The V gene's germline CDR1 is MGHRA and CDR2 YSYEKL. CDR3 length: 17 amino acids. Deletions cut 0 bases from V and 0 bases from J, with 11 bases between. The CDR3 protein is CASSQDPPAANTGELFF. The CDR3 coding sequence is TGCGCCAGCAGCCAAGACCCGCCGGCCGCGAACACCGGGGAGCTGTTTTTT.

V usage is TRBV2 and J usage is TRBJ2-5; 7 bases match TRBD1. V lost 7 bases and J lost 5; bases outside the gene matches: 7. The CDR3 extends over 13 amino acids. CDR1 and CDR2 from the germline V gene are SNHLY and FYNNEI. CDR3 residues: CASMLHRGETQYF. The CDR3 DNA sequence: TGTGCCAGCATGTTACACAGGGGCGAGACCCAGTACTTC.

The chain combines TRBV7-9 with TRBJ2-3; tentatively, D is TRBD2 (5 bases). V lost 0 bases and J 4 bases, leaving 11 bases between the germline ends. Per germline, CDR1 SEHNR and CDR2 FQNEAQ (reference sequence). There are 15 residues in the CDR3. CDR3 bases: TGTGCCAGCAGCTTAGCGGACTTTGTGGCAGATACGCAGTATTTT. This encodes CASSLADFVADTQYF.

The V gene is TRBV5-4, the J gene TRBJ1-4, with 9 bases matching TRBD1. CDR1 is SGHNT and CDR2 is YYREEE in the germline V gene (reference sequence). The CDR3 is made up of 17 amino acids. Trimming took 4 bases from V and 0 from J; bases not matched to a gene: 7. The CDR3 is CASSHTGTGPTNEKLFF. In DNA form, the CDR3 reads TGTGCCAGCAGCCATACGGGGACAGGGCCAACTAATGAAAAACTGTTTTTT.

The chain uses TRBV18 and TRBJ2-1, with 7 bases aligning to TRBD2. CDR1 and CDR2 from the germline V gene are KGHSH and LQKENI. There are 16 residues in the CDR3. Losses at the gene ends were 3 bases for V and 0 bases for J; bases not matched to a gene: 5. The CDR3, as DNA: TGTGCCAGCTCACCTACTAGCGCGAACTCCTACAATGAGCAGTTCTTC. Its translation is CASSPTSANSYNEQFF.

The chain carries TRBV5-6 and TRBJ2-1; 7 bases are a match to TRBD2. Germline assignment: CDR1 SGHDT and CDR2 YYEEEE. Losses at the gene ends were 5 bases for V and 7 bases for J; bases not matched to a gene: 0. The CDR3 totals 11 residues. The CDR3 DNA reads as TGTGCCAGCAGGCGGGGGAATGAGCAGTTCTTC. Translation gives CASRRGNEQFF.

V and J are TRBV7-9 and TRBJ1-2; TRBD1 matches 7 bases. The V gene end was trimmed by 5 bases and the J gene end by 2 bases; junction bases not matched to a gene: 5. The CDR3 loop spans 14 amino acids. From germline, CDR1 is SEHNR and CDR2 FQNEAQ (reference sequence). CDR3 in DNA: TGTGCCAGCAGCCGAGCACAGGGGAACTATGGCTACACCTTC. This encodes CASSRAQGNYGYTF.

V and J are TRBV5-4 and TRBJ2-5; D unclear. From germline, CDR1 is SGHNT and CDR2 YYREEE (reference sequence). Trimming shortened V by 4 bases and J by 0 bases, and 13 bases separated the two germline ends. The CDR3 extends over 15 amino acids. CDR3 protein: CASSQELGYQETQYF. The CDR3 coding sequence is TGTGCCAGCAGCCAAGAGCTTGGGTACCAAGAGACCCAGTACTTC.

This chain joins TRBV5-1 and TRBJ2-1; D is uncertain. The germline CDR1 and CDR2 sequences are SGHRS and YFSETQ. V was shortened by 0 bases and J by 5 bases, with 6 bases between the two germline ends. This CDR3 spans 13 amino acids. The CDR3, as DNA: TGCGCCAGCAGCTTGGGCCCAGACAATGAGCAGTTCTTC. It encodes CASSLGPDNEQFF. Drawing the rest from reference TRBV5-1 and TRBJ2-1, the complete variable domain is KAGVTQTPRYLIKTRGQQVTLSCSPISGHRSVSWYQQTPGQGLQFLFEYFSETQRNKGNFPGRFSGRQFSNSRSEMNVSTLELGDSALYLCASSLGPDNEQFFGPGTRLTVL.

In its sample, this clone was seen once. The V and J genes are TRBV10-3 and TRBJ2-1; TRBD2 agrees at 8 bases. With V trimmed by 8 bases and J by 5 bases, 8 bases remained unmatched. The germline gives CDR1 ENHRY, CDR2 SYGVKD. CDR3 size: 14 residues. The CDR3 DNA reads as TGTGCCATCCGAGCGGGGGCCCTAGACAATGAGCAGTTCTTC. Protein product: CAIRAGALDNEQFF.

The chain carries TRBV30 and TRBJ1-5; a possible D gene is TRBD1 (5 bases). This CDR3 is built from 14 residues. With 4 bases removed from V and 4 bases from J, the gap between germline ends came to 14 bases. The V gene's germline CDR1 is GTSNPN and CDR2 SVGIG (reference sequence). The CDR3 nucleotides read TGTGCCTGGAACCCCCAGGGTTTGAATCAGCCCCAGCATTTT. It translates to CAWNPQGLNQPQHF.

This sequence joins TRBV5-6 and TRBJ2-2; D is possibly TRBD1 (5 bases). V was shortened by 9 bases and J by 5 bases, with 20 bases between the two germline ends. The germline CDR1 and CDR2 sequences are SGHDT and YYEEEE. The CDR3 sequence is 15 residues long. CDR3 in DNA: TGTGCCACAGGGCGGCGTGTGGTTGGTACCGGGGAGCTGTTTTTT. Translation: CATGRRVVGTGELFF.

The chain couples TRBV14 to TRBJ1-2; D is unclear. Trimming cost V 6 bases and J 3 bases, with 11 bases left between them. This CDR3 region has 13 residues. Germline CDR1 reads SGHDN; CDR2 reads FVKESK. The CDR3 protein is CASRRGADYGYTF. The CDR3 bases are TGTGCCAGCAGGCGGGGAGCCGACTATGGCTACACCTTC. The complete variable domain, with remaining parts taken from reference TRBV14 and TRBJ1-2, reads EAGVTQFPSHSVIEKGQTVTLRCDPISGHDNLYWYRRVMGKEIKFLLHFVKESKQDESGMPNNRFLAERTGGTYSTLKVQPAELEDSGVYFCASRRGADYGYTFGSGTRLTVV.

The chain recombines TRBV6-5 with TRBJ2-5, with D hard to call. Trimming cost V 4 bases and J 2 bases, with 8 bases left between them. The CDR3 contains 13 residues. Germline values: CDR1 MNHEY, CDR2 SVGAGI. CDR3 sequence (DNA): TGTGCCAGCAGTTCGGCAGCTCAAGAGACCCAGTACTTC. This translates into CASSSAAQETQYF.

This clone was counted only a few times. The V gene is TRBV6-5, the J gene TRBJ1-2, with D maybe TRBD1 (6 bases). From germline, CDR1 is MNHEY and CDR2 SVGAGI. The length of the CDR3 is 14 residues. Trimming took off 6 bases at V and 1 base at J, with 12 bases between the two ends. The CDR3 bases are TGTGCCAGCAGCCGACAGGCCCATAACTATGGCTACACCTTC. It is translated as CASSRQAHNYGYTF.